Listed here is a single T cell receptor (beta chain). Its specificity is not known. TCR beta cDNA was made by 5'RACE template switching with UMIs. Using the 5' RACE reads, TCRdb records one entry per CDR3 protein without DNA. In total, the table holds about 260,000 distinct CDR3 sequences. The data originate from a study of T cells expressing NK-cell markers. Background on the study: The authors derived TCR beta repertoires from sorted CD3+CD56+NKG2C+, CD3+CD56+NKG2C- and CD3+CD56-NKG2C+ T cells. Findings and limits, study-wide: The dominant NKG2C+ clonotypes represented about 1.0-7.0% of CD8+ T cells in six donors. Several donors' CD3+CD56-NKG2C+ cells were dominated by the same clonotypes.

CDR1 SGHAT and CDR2 FQDESV come from the germline V gene (reference sequence). The CDR3 runs to 15 residues. The clonotype was recovered from a man aged 18 to 30 in good health. This rearrangement joins TRBV11-1 to TRBJ2-1; no DNA is available, so the TRBD2 call from TCRdb remains unchecked. Sample: blood T cells: a sorted CD56 or NKG2C T cell subset, CD4+ or CD8+ T cells, or bulk PBMC T cells (not recorded which). CDR3: CASSRRLAGVGEQFF.